This T cell receptor (beta chain) was identified during a study of T cells in Graves' hyperthyroidism and ophthalmopathy. Study background: The authors collected peripheral blood at initial diagnosis, before any treatment. Broader study findings: Separation of ophthalmopathy from stable hyperthyroidism was achieved by a 13 V-J model.

Across 18 months, stable Graves' hyperthyroidism was marked by no progression to ophthalmopathy. Among the patients, aged 18 to 65, hyperthyroidism was newly diagnosed and had lasted under 2 months. Notes on this clonotype: Its antigen is currently unknown.

V dropped 2 bases and J dropped 1; count of bases not matched to a gene: 10. The germline V gene encodes CDR1 SGHAT and CDR2 FQNNGV. CDR3 length: 17 residues. TCR beta CDR3 sequences were amplified from RNA transcripts. When the TCR CDR3 underwent first-round RT-PCR, the HTBI primer set was used. A single record per CDR3 protein comes from TCRdb applying MiXCR to the multiplex PCR reads. Among under 550,000 distinct CDR3 sequences listed, roughly an eighth were seen once. This chain uses TRBV11-2 with TRBJ1-1, with 7 positions matching TRBD1. Sequencing was carried out using blood. This clonotype originated in a woman under 30 with Graves' hyperthyroidism. The CDR3 coding sequence is TGTGCCAGCAGCTTACAAAGCTCCGGACAGGCGAACACTGAAGCTTTCTTT. It translates to CASSLQSSGQANTEAFF.